Below are 4 T cell receptor beta chains sequenced from a single sample in a study of T cells in localized non-small cell lung cancer. Assay used: immunoSEQ multiplex PCR; TCRdb lists only in-frame clones, some missing. Of around 94,000 clones listed, about nine tenths are singletons. Sequenced material: peripheral blood, taken before any cancer treatment. The receptors derive from a man aged 35 to 69 with stage I squamous cell lung carcinoma.

The chain uses TRBV19 and TRBJ1-2; no clear D. Per the germline V gene, CDR1 is LNHDA and CDR2 is SQIVND (reference sequence). The germline V and J ends were trimmed by 6 bases and 4 bases, with 15 bases remaining between them. This CDR3 has 14 amino acids. The CDR3 loop is CASRSHSASYGYTF. For the CDR3, the DNA is TGTGCCAGTAGATCTCACTCTGCAAGCTATGGCTACACCTTC.

This clone was recorded once. The chain couples TRBV2 to TRBJ2-7, with 7 bases fitting TRBD2. From germline, CDR1 is SNHLY and CDR2 FYNNEI. The V and J ends lost 7 bases and 3 bases, in that order; junction bases with no gene match: 15. CDR3 length equals 16 residues. In DNA, the CDR3 is TGTGCCAGCATCGAGTTTCCAGGGAGGGAGGGCTACGAGCAGTACTTC. It yields the protein CASIEFPGREGYEQYF.

V gene TRBV7-9 combines with J gene TRBJ2-2, with unresolved D. Trimming stripped 3 bases from V and 3 bases from J, with 11 bases between. The CDR3 runs to 15 residues. Germline lookup yields CDR1 SEHNR and CDR2 FQNEAQ (reference sequence). CDR3 in amino acids: CASSLGSFDTGELFF. In DNA, the CDR3 is TGTGCCAGCAGCTTGGGTAGCTTCGACACCGGGGAGCTGTTTTTT. Drawing the rest from reference TRBV7-9 and TRBJ2-2, the complete variable domain is DTGVSQNPRHKITKRGQNVTFRCDPISEHNRLYWYRQTLGQGPEFLTYFQNEAQLEKSRLLSDRFSAERPKGSFSTLEIQRTEQGDSAMYLCASSLGSFDTGELFFGEGSRLTVL.

This clone is a singleton in its sample. This sequence joins TRBV4-1 and TRBJ1-2; D not certain. V lost 4 bases and J lost 4, with 16 bases in between. The CDR3 runs to 15 residues. The germline CDR1 and CDR2 sequences are MGHRA and YSYEKL. CDR3 amino acids: CASSPIGEGGYGYTF. In DNA, the CDR3 is TGCGCCAGCAGCCCCATCGGGGAGGGTGGCTATGGCTACACCTTC.